This is a list of T cell receptor beta chains from one sample in a study of cytomegalovirus exposure and HLA in healthy donors. Data came from immunoSEQ multiplex PCR; TCRdb stores just in-frame clones and leaves some out. Of around 190,000 clones in the sample, roughly 77% were seen once. Sequencing was performed on PBMCs. All receptors come from a man aged 25 to 45 in good health and CMV-seropositive. Each CDR3 is given with its conserved first and last residue. Fields, in order: V gene, J gene, clone size, D gene, CDR3 protein, CDR3 DNA. The D gene is left open where the match is weak. Expanded clones get a size class; other rows say once, few or many, or leave the size out.

V gene: TRBV28
J gene: TRBJ2-5
clone size: NA
D gene: NA
CDR3 protein: CASSLSRQPIQYF
CDR3 DNA: TGTGCCAGCAGTTTGTCTAGGCAGCCTATACAGTACTTC

V gene: TRBV9
J gene: TRBJ2-1
clone size: NA
D gene: TRBD2
CDR3 protein: CASSVAYTSLAGNEQFF
CDR3 DNA: TGTGCCAGCAGCGTAGCGTACACTTCCTTAGCGGGCAATGAGCAGTTCTTC

V gene: TRBV5-6
J gene: TRBJ2-7
clone size: NA
D gene: NA
CDR3 protein: CASSLVRYEQYF
CDR3 DNA: TGTGCCAGCAGCTTGGTCCGGTATGAGCAGTACTTC

V gene: TRBV7-6
J gene: TRBJ1-1
clone size: NA
D gene: NA
CDR3 protein: CASSFVSGGENTEAFF
CDR3 DNA: TGTGCCAGCAGCTTCGTAAGCGGGGGGGAAAACACTGAAGCTTTCTTT

V gene: TRBV18
J gene: TRBJ2-1
clone size: NA
D gene: TRBD1
CDR3 protein: CASSPTTGANEQFF
CDR3 DNA: TGTGCCAGCTCACCAACGACAGGGGCGAATGAGCAGTTCTTC

V gene: TRBV30
J gene: TRBJ1-3
clone size: NA
D gene: TRBD1
CDR3 protein: CAWNRGLSGNTIYF
CDR3 DNA: TGTGCCTGGAACAGGGGGTTGTCTGGAAACACCATATATTTT

V gene: TRBV27
J gene: TRBJ1-5
clone size: NA
D gene: TRBD1
CDR3 protein: CASSLWGRTGANQPQHF
CDR3 DNA: TGTGCCAGCAGTTTGTGGGGCCGGACAGGGGCCAATCAGCCCCAGCATTTT

V gene: TRBV7-6
J gene: TRBJ1-4
clone size: NA
D gene: TRBD1
CDR3 protein: CASSLVGQEGSQGEKLFF
CDR3 DNA: TGTGCCAGCAGCTTAGTGGGACAGGAAGGGTCTCAGGGTGAAAAACTGTTTTTT

V gene: TRBV4-3
J gene: TRBJ2-7
clone size: once
D gene: TRBD1
CDR3 protein: CASSQPGQGSYEQYF
CDR3 DNA: TGCGCCAGCAGCCAACCGGGACAGGGGTCCTACGAGCAGTACTTC

V gene: TRBV5-4
J gene: TRBJ1-5
clone size: NA
D gene: NA
CDR3 protein: CASSSEEQPQHF
CDR3 DNA: TGTGCCAGCAGCTCCGAGGAGCAGCCCCAGCATTTT

V gene: TRBV4-3
J gene: TRBJ2-1
clone size: NA
D gene: NA
CDR3 protein: CASSQGGPINEQFF
CDR3 DNA: TGCGCCAGCAGCCAAGGGGGCCCGATCAATGAGCAGTTCTTC

V gene: TRBV29-1
J gene: TRBJ2-5
clone size: NA
D gene: NA
CDR3 protein: CSVEISGMATQYF
CDR3 DNA: TGCAGCGTTGAAATTAGCGGTATGGCGACCCAGTACTTC

V gene: TRBV4-2
J gene: TRBJ2-5
clone size: few
D gene: NA
CDR3 protein: CASSQDRGSRSRIGGTQYF
CDR3 DNA: TGTGCCAGCAGCCAAGATCGGGGAAGTCGGAGTCGGATAGGGGGGACCCAGTACTTC

V gene: TRBV19
J gene: TRBJ2-1
clone size: NA
D gene: NA
CDR3 protein: CASSMGSSSYNEQFF
CDR3 DNA: TGTGCCAGTAGTATGGGCAGCAGCTCCTACAATGAGCAGTTCTTC

V gene: TRBV27
J gene: TRBJ2-7
clone size: NA
D gene: NA
CDR3 protein: CASSLTGSYEQYF
CDR3 DNA: TGTGCCAGCAGTTTAACAGGTTCCTACGAGCAGTACTTC

V gene: TRBV19
J gene: TRBJ1-2
clone size: NA
D gene: NA
CDR3 protein: CASSITEIYGYTF
CDR3 DNA: TGTGCCAGTAGTATAACAGAAATCTATGGCTACACCTTC

V gene: TRBV6-1
J gene: TRBJ1-1
clone size: NA
D gene: NA
CDR3 protein: CASSEYQGPFF
CDR3 DNA: TGTGCCAGCAGTGAATATCAGGGGCCATTCTTT

V gene: TRBV18
J gene: TRBJ2-7
clone size: few
D gene: TRBD1
CDR3 protein: CASSLQGAGDEQYF
CDR3 DNA: TGTGCCAGCTCATTACAGGGGGCAGGTGACGAGCAGTACTTC

V gene: TRBV5-1
J gene: TRBJ2-1
clone size: NA
D gene: TRBD2
CDR3 protein: CASSLSPSGNEQFF
CDR3 DNA: TGCGCCAGCAGCTTGAGTCCTAGCGGGAATGAGCAGTTCTTC

V gene: TRBV5-1
J gene: TRBJ2-1
clone size: once
D gene: TRBD1
CDR3 protein: CASSADRGQFF
CDR3 DNA: TGCGCCAGCAGCGCGGACAGGGGGCAGTTCTTC

V gene: TRBV29-1
J gene: TRBJ2-3
clone size: NA
D gene: TRBD1
CDR3 protein: CSVRTGTDYTDTQYF
CDR3 DNA: TGCAGCGTGAGAACCGGGACAGACTACACAGATACGCAGTATTTT

V gene: TRBV28
J gene: TRBJ1-5
clone size: NA
D gene: NA
CDR3 protein: CASSFRAGNQPQHF
CDR3 DNA: TGTGCCAGCAGTTTTAGGGCAGGGAATCAGCCCCAGCATTTT

V gene: TRBV5-1
J gene: TRBJ2-7
clone size: NA
D gene: NA
CDR3 protein: CASSLGPRGSSREQYF
CDR3 DNA: TGCGCCAGCAGCTTAGGTCCGAGGGGGTCCTCCCGGGAGCAGTACTTC

V gene: TRBV15
J gene: TRBJ2-1
clone size: NA
D gene: NA
CDR3 protein: CATSTTRGSSYNEQFF
CDR3 DNA: TGTGCCACCAGCACTACTAGGGGGAGCTCCTACAATGAGCAGTTCTTC

V gene: TRBV7-2
J gene: TRBJ1-2
clone size: NA
D gene: NA
CDR3 protein: CASSFDRPYGYTF
CDR3 DNA: TGTGCCAGCAGCTTCGACAGGCCTTATGGCTACACCTTC

V gene: TRBV7-7
J gene: TRBJ2-3
clone size: once
D gene: NA
CDR3 protein: CASSLTTGKSDTQYF
CDR3 DNA: TGTGCTAGCAGCTTAACTACAGGAAAATCAGATACGCAGTATTTT

V gene: TRBV28
J gene: TRBJ2-1
clone size: NA
D gene: TRBD2
CDR3 protein: CASSFEAGANNEQFF
CDR3 DNA: TGTGCCAGCAGTTTCGAAGCGGGAGCGAACAATGAGCAGTTCTTC

V gene: TRBV19
J gene: TRBJ2-3
clone size: few
D gene: NA
CDR3 protein: CASSPRDSGTDTQYF
CDR3 DNA: TGTGCCAGTAGCCCCCGGGACTCAGGCACAGATACGCAGTATTTT

V gene: TRBV2
J gene: TRBJ1-1
clone size: NA
D gene: NA
CDR3 protein: CASRFVGGRMNTEAFF
CDR3 DNA: TGTGCCAGCAGGTTCGTGGGGGGAAGAATGAACACTGAAGCTTTCTTT

V gene: TRBV6-5
J gene: TRBJ2-2
clone size: NA
D gene: NA
CDR3 protein: CASTWAAPGAGELFF
CDR3 DNA: TGTGCCAGCACCTGGGCCGCCCCCGGGGCCGGGGAGCTGTTTTTT

V gene: TRBV18
J gene: TRBJ1-2
clone size: NA
D gene: TRBD1
CDR3 protein: CASSLTLQGGTNYDYTF
CDR3 DNA: TGTGCCAGCTCACTCACCCTCCAGGGGGGAACTAACTATGACTACACCTTC

V gene: TRBV29-1
J gene: TRBJ2-1
clone size: NA
D gene: TRBD2
CDR3 protein: CSVRTTAGGLRNEQFF
CDR3 DNA: TGCAGCGTCCGAACAACAGCGGGAGGCCTCAGGAATGAGCAGTTCTTC

V gene: TRBV7-8
J gene: TRBJ2-3
clone size: NA
D gene: NA
CDR3 protein: CASSPGGSGNTDTQYF
CDR3 DNA: TGTGCCAGCAGCCCCGGTGGTAGCGGCAACACAGATACGCAGTATTTT

V gene: TRBV5-6
J gene: TRBJ2-5
clone size: few
D gene: NA
CDR3 protein: CASSLDSQETQYF
CDR3 DNA: TGTGCCAGCAGCCTGGACAGCCAAGAGACCCAGTACTTC

V gene: TRBV9
J gene: TRBJ2-5
clone size: NA
D gene: NA
CDR3 protein: CASSSRGGIETQYF
CDR3 DNA: TGTGCCAGCAGCTCCCGTGGGGGGATAGAGACCCAGTACTTC

V gene: TRBV7-2
J gene: TRBJ1-2
clone size: NA
D gene: TRBD1
CDR3 protein: CASSLNREQGAGGYTF
CDR3 DNA: TGTGCCAGCAGCTTAAATCGGGAACAGGGGGCGGGAGGCTACACCTTC

V gene: TRBV19
J gene: TRBJ2-1
clone size: few
D gene: TRBD2
CDR3 protein: CASSRTSGANNEQFF
CDR3 DNA: TGTGCCAGTAGTAGGACTAGCGGGGCCAACAATGAGCAGTTCTTC

V gene: TRBV7-6
J gene: TRBJ2-3
clone size: NA
D gene: NA
CDR3 protein: CASSFWADTQYF
CDR3 DNA: TGTGCCAGCAGCTTCTGGGCGGATACGCAGTATTTT

V gene: TRBV6-6
J gene: TRBJ1-6
clone size: NA
D gene: NA
CDR3 protein: CASSHREALHF
CDR3 DNA: TGTGCCAGCAGTCATAGGGAGGCCCTCCACTTT

V gene: TRBV7-9
J gene: TRBJ2-3
clone size: few
D gene: TRBD2
CDR3 protein: CASSPSAGSGTQYF
CDR3 DNA: TGTGCCAGCAGCCCCTCAGCGGGGAGCGGTACGCAGTATTTT

V gene: TRBV18
J gene: TRBJ2-3
clone size: NA
D gene: TRBD2
CDR3 protein: CASSLAGGITDTQYF
CDR3 DNA: TGTGCCAGCTCACTAGCGGGAGGGATCACAGATACGCAGTATTTT

V gene: TRBV6-6
J gene: TRBJ2-7
clone size: NA
D gene: NA
CDR3 protein: CASSYSGRYDEQYF
CDR3 DNA: TGTGCCAGCAGTTACAGTGGGAGGTACGACGAGCAGTACTTC